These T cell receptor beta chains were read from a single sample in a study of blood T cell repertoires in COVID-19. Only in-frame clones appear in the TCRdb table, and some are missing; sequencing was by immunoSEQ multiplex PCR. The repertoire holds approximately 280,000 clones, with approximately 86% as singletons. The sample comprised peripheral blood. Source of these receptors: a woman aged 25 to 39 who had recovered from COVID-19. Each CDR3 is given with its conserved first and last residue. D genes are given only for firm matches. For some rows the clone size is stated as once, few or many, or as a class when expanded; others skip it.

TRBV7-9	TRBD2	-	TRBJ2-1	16	CASSRLLAGTYNEQFF	TGTGCCAGCAGCCGCCTACTAGCGGGTACCTACAATGAGCAGTTCTTC
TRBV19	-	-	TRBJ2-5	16	CASSEGWKGPWETQYF	TGTGCCAGTAGTGAGGGTTGGAAGGGCCCTTGGGAGACCCAGTACTTC
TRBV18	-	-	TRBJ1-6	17	CASSPAGQTIYNSPLHF	TGTGCCAGCTCACCGGCAGGACAGACTATCTATAATTCACCCCTCCACTTT
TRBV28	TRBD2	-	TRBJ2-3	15	CASSSASGYSDTQYF	TGTGCCAGCAGTTCGGCTAGCGGGTATTCAGATACGCAGTATTTT
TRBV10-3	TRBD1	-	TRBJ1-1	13	CAMQGARNTEAFF	TGTGCCATGCAGGGGGCGCGGAACACTGAAGCTTTCTTT
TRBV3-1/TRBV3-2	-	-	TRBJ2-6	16	CASSPRGGSGANVLTF	TGTGCCAGCAGCCCCCGAGGAGGCTCTGGGGCCAACGTCCTGACTTTC
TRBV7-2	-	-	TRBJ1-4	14	CASSLGGGDEKLFF	TGTGCCAGCAGCTTAGGAGGGGGTGACGAAAAACTGTTTTTT
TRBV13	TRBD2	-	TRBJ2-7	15	CASSPRLAGVHEQYF	TGTGCCAGCAGCCCCCGGCTAGCGGGAGTGCACGAGCAGTACTTC
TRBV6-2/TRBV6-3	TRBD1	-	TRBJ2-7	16	CASSYDGQESIYEQYF	TGTGCCAGCAGTTACGACGGACAGGAGAGTATCTACGAGCAGTACTTC
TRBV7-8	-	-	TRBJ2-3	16	CASSLVAGSSTDTQYF	TGTGCCAGCAGCTTAGTGGCGGGGTCTAGCACAGATACGCAGTATTTT
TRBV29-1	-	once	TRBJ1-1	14	CSVGLQGKGTEAFF	TGCAGCGTTGGACTTCAGGGGAAGGGGACTGAAGCTTTCTTT
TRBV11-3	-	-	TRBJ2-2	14	CASSLGPTAGELFF	TGTGCCAGCAGCTTAGGTCCCACGGCCGGGGAGCTGTTTTTT
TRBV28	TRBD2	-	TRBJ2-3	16	CASRRTSGIGGDTQYF	TGTGCCAGCAGGCGGACTAGCGGGATAGGCGGAGATACGCAGTATTTT
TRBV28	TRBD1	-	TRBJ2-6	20	CASSSVSIGTGGEGANVLTF	TGTGCCAGCAGTTCCGTATCAATTGGGACAGGGGGCGAAGGGGCCAACGTCCTGACTTTC
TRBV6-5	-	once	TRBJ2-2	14	CASIKSENTGELFF	TGTGCCAGCATAAAGTCAGAGAACACCGGGGAGCTGTTTTTT
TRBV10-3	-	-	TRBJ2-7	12	CAISGPGNEQYF	TGTGCCATCAGCGGTCCAGGGAATGAGCAGTACTTC
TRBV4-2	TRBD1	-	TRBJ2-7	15	CASSQGAQGAYEQYF	TGTGCCAGCAGCCAAGGGGCTCAGGGGGCTTACGAGCAGTACTTC
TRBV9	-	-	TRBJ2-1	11	CASSAGNEQFF	TGTGCCAGCAGCGCAGGAAATGAGCAGTTCTTC
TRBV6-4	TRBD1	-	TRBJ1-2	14	CASSESGQAGGYTF	TGTGCCAGCAGTGAGTCGGGACAGGCGGGTGGCTACACCTTC
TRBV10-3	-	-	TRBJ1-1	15	CAISERANGNTEAFF	TGTGCCATCAGTGAACGTGCTAACGGTAACACTGAAGCTTTCTTT
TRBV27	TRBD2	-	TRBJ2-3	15	CASNPGGSLTDTQYF	TGTGCCAGCAATCCGGGCGGGAGTCTTACAGATACGCAGTATTTT
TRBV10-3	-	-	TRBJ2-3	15	CAISESRGEEDTQYF	TGTGCCATCAGTGAGTCGAGAGGGGAGGAAGATACGCAGTATTTT
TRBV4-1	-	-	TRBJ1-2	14	CASSHSVGSYGYTF	TGCGCCAGCAGCCATAGCGTTGGGAGCTATGGCTACACCTTC
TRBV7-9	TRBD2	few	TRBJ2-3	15	CASSLTSGTADTQYF	TGTGCCAGCAGCTTAACCAGCGGGACGGCAGATACGCAGTATTTT
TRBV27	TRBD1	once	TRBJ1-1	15	CASSWTGGFNTEAFF	TGTGCCAGCAGCTGGACAGGGGGGTTCAACACTGAAGCTTTCTTT
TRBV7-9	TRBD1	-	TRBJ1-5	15	CASSTGDRINQPQHF	TGTGCCAGCAGCACCGGGGACAGAATCAATCAGCCCCAGCATTTT
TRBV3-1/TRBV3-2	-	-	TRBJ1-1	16	CASSHSTGYMNTEAFF	TGTGCCAGCAGCCACTCCACAGGGTACATGAACACTGAAGCTTTCTTT
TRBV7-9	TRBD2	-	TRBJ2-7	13	CASSRDYEYEQYF	TGTGCCAGCAGCCGGGACTACGAATACGAGCAGTACTTC
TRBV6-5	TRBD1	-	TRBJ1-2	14	CASTYTGTGDGYTF	TGTGCCAGCACTTACACCGGGACAGGGGATGGCTACACCTTC
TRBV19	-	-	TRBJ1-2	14	CASSMEGAYYGYTF	TGTGCCAGTAGTATGGAAGGGGCCTACTATGGCTACACCTTC
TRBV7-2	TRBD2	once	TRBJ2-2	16	CASSLVGTSVGGELFF	TGTGCCAGCAGCTTAGTAGGGACTAGCGTGGGCGGGGAGCTGTTTTTT
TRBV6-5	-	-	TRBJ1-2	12	CASRQVSYGYTF	TGTGCCAGCAGACAAGTGTCCTATGGCTACACCTTC
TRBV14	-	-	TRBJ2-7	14	CASSQDGLRQGQYF	TGTGCCAGCAGCCAAGACGGCCTTCGACAAGGGCAGTACTTC
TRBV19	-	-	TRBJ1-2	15	CASSIGDRANYGYTF	TGTGCCAGTAGTATAGGTGACAGAGCTAACTATGGCTACACCTTC
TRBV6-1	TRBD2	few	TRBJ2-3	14	CASSETSGRDTQYF	TGTGCCAGCAGTGAAACTAGCGGGAGAGATACGCAGTATTTT
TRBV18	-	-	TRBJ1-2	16	CASSPPEGAHNYGYTF	TGTGCCAGCTCACCACCTGAAGGGGCCCATAACTATGGCTACACCTTC